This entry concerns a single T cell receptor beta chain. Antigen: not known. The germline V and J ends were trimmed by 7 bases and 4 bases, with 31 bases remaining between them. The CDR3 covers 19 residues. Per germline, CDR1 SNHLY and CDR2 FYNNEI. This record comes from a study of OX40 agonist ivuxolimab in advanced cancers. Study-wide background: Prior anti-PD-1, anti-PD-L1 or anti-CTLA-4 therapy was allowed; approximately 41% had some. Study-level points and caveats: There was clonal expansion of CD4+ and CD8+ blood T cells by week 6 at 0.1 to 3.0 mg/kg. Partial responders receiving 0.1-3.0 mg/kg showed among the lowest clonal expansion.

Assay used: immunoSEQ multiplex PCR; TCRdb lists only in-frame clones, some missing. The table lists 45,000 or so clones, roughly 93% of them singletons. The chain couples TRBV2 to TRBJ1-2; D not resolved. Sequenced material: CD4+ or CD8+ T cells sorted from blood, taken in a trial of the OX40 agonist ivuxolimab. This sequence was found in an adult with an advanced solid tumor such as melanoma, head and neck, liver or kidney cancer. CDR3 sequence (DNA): TGTGCCAGCATTTCCTCGGCCGGGCAGGAGGAGGGAAGTAGCTATGGCTACACCTTC. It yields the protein CASISSAGQEEGSSYGYTF.